These 9 T cell receptor beta chains were sequenced from one sample in a study of molecular identifiers for immune sequencing clone quantification. TCRdb used MiXCR to reprocess the PCR reads, holding one entry per CDR3 protein. In the table there are about 36,000 distinct CDR3 sequences, less than 20% of which are singletons. Sequenced material: naive CD8+ T cells from blood, with Jurkat cell RNA spiked in. The subset: FACS-sorted CD8+CD4-CCR7+CD45RA+ naive T cells. All receptors derive from a human donor in good health. Some libraries in this study had Jurkat cell RNA spiked in.

In its sample, this clonotype was seen many times. The V call is TRBV28, the J call TRBJ2-3; D gene uncertain. The V end was cut by 9 bases, the J end by 4 bases, with 11 bases between. Germline CDR1 reads MDHEN; CDR2 reads SYDVKM. This CDR3 is 12 amino acids long. The CDR3 bases are TGTGCCAGTCAGAAGGGCCCAGATACGCAGTATTTT. It yields the protein CASQKGPDTQYF.

Concerning this clonotype: A much bigger clone sits one base away, suggesting this may be a read error. The chain joins TRBV20-1 to TRBJ2-4; D gene ambiguous. V was trimmed by 3 bases and J by 0 bases, leaving 12 bases between them. The CDR3 is 15 amino acids. In germline, CDR1 is DFQATT, CDR2 SNEGSKA (reference sequence). The CDR3 sequence: CSASNTTLAKNIQYF. The CDR3 DNA reads as TGCAGTGCTAGCAACACGACACTAGCCAAAAACATTCAGTACTTC.

This clonotype has at least ten counts. The rearrangement joins TRBV7-6 to TRBJ2-1; D unclear. The CDR3 consists of 12 residues. Trimming shortened V by 5 bases and J by 9 bases, and 11 bases separated the two germline ends. In germline, CDR1 is SGHVS, CDR2 FNYEAQ. DNA of the CDR3: TGTGCCAGCAGCCGTTGGTTGGGTGAGCAGTTCTTC. Its protein product is CASSRWLGEQFF.

Many counts were recorded for this clonotype. The chain uses TRBV5-1 and TRBJ2-3; D uncertain. The CDR3 covers 12 residues. Germline-derived CDR1 and CDR2 are SGHRS and YFSETQ. V was pared by 1 base and J by 6 bases, with 6 bases between. CDR3 coding DNA: TGCGCCAGCAGCTTGAAGTGGGATACGCAGTATTTT. Translation gives CASSLKWDTQYF. Together with reference TRBV5-1 and TRBJ2-3, the CDR3 gives the full variable domain: KAGVTQTPRYLIKTRGQQVTLSCSPISGHRSVSWYQQTPGQGLQFLFEYFSETQRNKGNFPGRFSGRQFSNSRSEMNVSTLELGDSALYLCASSLKWDTQYFGPGTRLTVL.

With regard to this clonotype: It may be a read error: a sequence one base away is much more abundant. This chain uses TRBV5-1 with TRBJ1-1, with D possibly TRBD1 on 5 matching bases. The CDR3 spans 14 residues. CDR1 is SGHRS, CDR2 YFSETQ, per germline. CDR3 region: CASGLEGADLEAFF. The DNA of the CDR3 is TGCGCCAGCGGCTTGGAAGGGGCAGACCTTGAAGCTTTCTTT.

V usage is TRBV19 and J usage is TRBJ2-7, with TRBD2 matching over 10 bases. Germline CDR1 reads LNHDA; CDR2 reads SQIVND (reference sequence). There are 13 residues in the CDR3. V was clipped by 3 bases and J by 5 bases; unmatched bases: 1. CDR3: CASSITSGNEQYF. CDR3 DNA sequence: TGTGCCAGTAGTATTACTAGCGGGAACGAGCAGTACTTC.

This chain uses TRBV19 with TRBJ2-5; unclear D gene. CDR1 and CDR2 (germline): LNHDA, SQIVND (reference sequence). This CDR3 comprises 12 residues. The germline V and J ends were trimmed by 5 bases and 5 bases, with 9 bases remaining between them. CDR3 coding DNA: TGTGCCAGTAGTCCACCCGGCGAGACCCAGTACTTC. It translates to CASSPPGETQYF.

The table lists this clonotype with many counts. The chain has TRBV6-2 or TRBV6-3 and TRBJ2-7; 9 bases are a match to TRBD2. CDR3 size: 15 residues. The ends lost 4 bases at V and 2 bases at J; junction bases unmatched: 6. Germline CDR1 reads MNHEY; CDR2 reads SVGEGT. The CDR3: CASSLTSGRPYEQYF. CDR3 sequence (DNA): TGTGCCAGCAGTTTGACTAGCGGAAGACCCTACGAGCAGTACTTC.

This clonotype was counted at least ten times. V is TRBV4-3 and J is TRBJ2-1; D is ambiguous. The length of the CDR3 is 13 residues. The V gene's germline CDR1 is LGHNA and CDR2 YSLEER. Trimming stripped 0 bases from V and 9 bases from J, with 9 bases between. CDR3 loop: CASSQDRFSEQFF. CDR3 sequence (DNA): TGCGCCAGCAGCCAAGATCGTTTTAGTGAGCAGTTCTTC.